The table lists the clone carrying this T cell receptor (beta chain) with a count of one. This sample was taken from a study of control samples from healthy donors and cancer patients. V trimming: 0 bases; J trimming: 6 bases; junction bases outside the gene matches: 7. The CDR3 length is 15 residues. Germline lookup yields CDR1 MNHEY and CDR2 SVGAGI. Produced via immunoSEQ multiplex PCR; TCRdb's table is partial and in-frame only. The sample holds 150,000 to 200,000 clones, approximately 94% seen once. This TCR came from a woman between 35 and 50 years old in good health. The V call is TRBV6-5, the J call TRBJ2-7; 8 bases agree with TRBD1. The sequencing sample was made of blood. The CDR3 spells CASSYSRGTGAEQYF. The CDR3 region has the DNA TGTGCCAGCAGTTACTCTAGGGGGACAGGTGCCGAGCAGTACTTC.